This T cell receptor beta chain comes out of a study of blood T cell repertoires in COVID-19. Looking at the study overall: The cDNA or gDNA used as material had been derived from T cells, B-cell-depleted T cells, or PBMCs.

The method was immunoSEQ multiplex PCR; TCRdb's version includes in-frame clones alone and lacks a portion of them. This table holds approximately 270,000 clones, nearly 90% found once. This clone was picked up a small number of times. The sequencing sample was made of peripheral blood. The clonotype was recovered from a man younger than 35 with active or convalescent COVID-19.

For the CDR3, the DNA is TGTGCCAGCAGTTACCAACCAGGGCCGGAGACCCAGTACTTC. Residues: CASSYQPGPETQYF. This sequence joins TRBV6-2 or TRBV6-3 and TRBJ2-5, with D possibly matching TRBD1 (5 bases). Deletions cut 2 bases from V and 5 bases from J, with 12 bases between. Per germline, CDR1 MNHEY and CDR2 SVGEGT. This CDR3 has 14 amino acids.